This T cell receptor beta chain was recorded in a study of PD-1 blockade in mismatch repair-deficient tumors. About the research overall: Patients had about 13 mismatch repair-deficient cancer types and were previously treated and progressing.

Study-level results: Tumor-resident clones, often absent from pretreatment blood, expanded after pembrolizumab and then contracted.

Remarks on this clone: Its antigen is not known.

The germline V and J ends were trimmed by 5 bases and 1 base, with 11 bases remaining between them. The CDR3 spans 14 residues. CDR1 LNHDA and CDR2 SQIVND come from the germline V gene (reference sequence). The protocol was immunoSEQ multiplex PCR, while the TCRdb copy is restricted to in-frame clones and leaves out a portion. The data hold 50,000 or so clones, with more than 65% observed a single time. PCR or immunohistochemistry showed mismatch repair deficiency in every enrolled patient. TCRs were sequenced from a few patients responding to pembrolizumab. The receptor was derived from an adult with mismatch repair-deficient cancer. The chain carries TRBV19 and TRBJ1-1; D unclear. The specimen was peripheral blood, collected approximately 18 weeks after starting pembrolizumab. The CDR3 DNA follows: TGTGCCAGTAGTCTTGAGACGGCGAACACTGAAGCTTTCTTT. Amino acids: CASSLETANTEAFF.